This T cell receptor beta chain came from a study of T cell changes during pregnancy in multiple sclerosis. Measured with immunoSEQ multiplex PCR; TCRdb has only the in-frame clones, and not every one. The sample includes 70,000 to 80,000 clones, over 80% of them seen just once. Germline V lookup: CDR1 GTSNPN, CDR2 SVGIG (reference sequence). The CDR3 runs 14 residues. V dropped 4 bases and J dropped 7 bases, with 19 bases sitting between them. The chain links TRBV30 to TRBJ1-2; the D gene is possibly TRBD1 (6 bases). The sequence was collected from a female donor with multiple sclerosis, enrolled in a pregnancy study. The starting material was CD4+ T cells from peripheral blood mononuclear cells, obtained before pregnancy. CDR3 protein: CAWTGELGWSGYTF. The CDR3 DNA follows: TGTGCCTGGACAGGGGAATTAGGCTGGAGTGGCTACACCTTC.